This T cell receptor (beta chain) came from a study of blood T cell repertoires in COVID-19. As for the study in general: From the United States, Italy and Spain came samples of acute and convalescent COVID-19. Sources were T cells, B-cell-depleted T cells, or PBMCs; the material itself was cDNA or gDNA.

Germline loops: CDR1 LNHDA, CDR2 SQIVND (reference sequence). The CDR3 loop spans 15 amino acids. With 6 bases clipped from V and 5 bases from J, the junction kept 9 bases outside the gene matches. As regards this clone: This sample also contains other DNA sequences that code for the same CDR3.

In the source study's methods: Cell counts per sample came from amplifying reference gene primers. Data came from immunoSEQ multiplex PCR; TCRdb stores just in-frame clones and leaves some out. The D gene and trimming were derived from the DNA, and the V and J assignments and clone size from that table. The sample includes under 300,000 clones, over 70% of them seen just once. The sequence was obtained from a woman older than 75 with acute or convalescent COVID-19. Sequenced: peripheral blood. J is TRBJ1-4 and V is TRBV19; 7 bases agree with TRBD1. The DNA for the CDR3 is TGTGCCAGTAGACCCCGGGACAGTTTAAATGAAAAACTGTTTTTT. This encodes CASRPRDSLNEKLFF.